Below, one T cell receptor (beta chain) is given with its context. These data originate in a study of Graves' ophthalmopathy and Graves' hyperthyroidism. Study background: No progression to ophthalmopathy over 18 months defined stable hyperthyroidism.

The germline V gene encodes CDR1 SGHTA and CDR2 FQGNSA. This CDR3 is built from 18 residues. The ends were cut back, 6 bases at V and 3 bases at J, with 23 bases in the middle. The authors amplified TCR beta CDR3 regions from RNA transcripts. A first-round RT-PCR used HTBI primers, followed by a second-round multiplex PCR. TCRdb reanalysed the multiplex PCR reads using MiXCR and keeps one entry per CDR3 protein. Here the sample spans over a million distinct CDR3 sequences, about 35% being singletons. Sequences were obtained from peripheral blood or thyroid tissue (not recorded which). The sequence derives from an adult man with Graves' hyperthyroidism. The chain is built from TRBV7-2 and TRBJ1-4, with a possible D match to TRBD1 (5 bases). The CDR3 nucleotides are TGTGCCAGCAGTTCGGACGGCAGGGTGAGTTCGGCTAATGAAAAACTGTTTTTT. As protein: CASSSDGRVSSANEKLFF.